This T cell receptor beta chain was profiled in a study of T cell clonality in common variable immunodeficiency. This clone was observed at least ten times. Its target is not known. The read halts 3 residues ahead of the CDR3 end, with the missing end drawn from the germline J gene. Only in-frame clones appear in the TCRdb table, and some are missing; sequencing was by immunoSEQ multiplex PCR. The sample includes fewer than 50,000 clones, none of them occurring once. Germline loops: CDR1 MNHEY, CDR2 SMNVEV (reference sequence). V was cut by 3 bases and J by 7 bases, with 15 bases left in between. The CDR3 is 14 residues long. Points from the study as a whole: CVID subjects shared fewer TCRbeta clones than healthy controls did.

The rearrangement links TRBV27 to TRBJ1-2; a weak D match, TRBD1 (5 bases). The origin of this receptor is a person between 18 and 75 years old in good health. Sequenced input: peripheral blood mononuclear cells. The sequenced part of the CDR3 DNA is TGTGCCAGCAGTTTGCAGGGCGCGGGGGGTGGC. Its translation is CASSLQGAGGG. The entire CDR3 reads CASSLQGAGGGYTF.